A selection of T cell receptor beta chains follows, all from one sample in a study of cytotoxic CD8 clonotypes in ibrutinib-treated CLL. Measured with immunoSEQ multiplex PCR; TCRdb has only the in-frame clones, and not every one. The sample contains 150,000 or so clones, 70% to 90% of which appear only once. The sample in question was PBMCs, obtained after 24 months of ibrutinib treatment. The receptor source for this set is a human donor with chronic lymphocytic leukemia. Each CDR3 is given with its conserved first and last residue. D genes are given only for firm matches.

j_call: TRBJ2-1
cdr3_length: 15
d_call: TRBD2
v_call: TRBV5-1
cdr3_aa: CASSLREAGGNEQFF
cdr3_nt: TGCGCCAGCAGCTTACGGGAAGCGGGGGGCAATGAGCAGTTCTTC

j_call: TRBJ2-7
cdr3_length: 15
d_call: TRBD1
v_call: TRBV6-5
cdr3_aa: CASSYGQGKYYEQYF
cdr3_nt: TGTGCCAGCAGTTACGGACAGGGGAAGTACTACGAGCAGTACTTC

j_call: TRBJ2-7
cdr3_length: 12
d_call: NA
v_call: TRBV6-1
cdr3_aa: CASSEFAHEQYF
cdr3_nt: TGTGCCAGCAGTGAATTTGCCCACGAGCAGTACTTC

j_call: TRBJ1-4
cdr3_length: 16
d_call: NA
v_call: TRBV6-6
cdr3_aa: CASTPDPLGTNEKLFF
cdr3_nt: TGTGCCAGCACCCCGGACCCGTTGGGGACTAATGAAAAACTGTTTTTT

j_call: TRBJ1-2
cdr3_length: 15
d_call: NA
v_call: TRBV7-3
cdr3_aa: CASSFDRGGNYGYTF
cdr3_nt: TGTGCCAGCAGCTTCGATAGAGGGGGTAACTATGGCTACACCTTC

j_call: TRBJ1-1
cdr3_length: 17
d_call: TRBD1
v_call: TRBV27
cdr3_aa: CASTQSTGGHMNTEAFF
cdr3_nt: TGTGCCAGCACCCAATCGACAGGGGGTCACATGAACACTGAAGCTTTCTTT

j_call: TRBJ2-3
cdr3_length: 15
d_call: NA
v_call: TRBV6-5
cdr3_aa: CASSLSSFSTDTQYF
cdr3_nt: TGTGCCAGCAGCCTTTCCTCATTCAGCACAGATACGCAGTATTTT

j_call: TRBJ2-5
cdr3_length: 12
d_call: NA
v_call: TRBV7-2
cdr3_aa: CASSRDWETQYF
cdr3_nt: TGTGCCAGCAGTCGGGACTGGGAGACCCAGTACTTC

j_call: TRBJ2-7
cdr3_length: 15
d_call: TRBD1
v_call: TRBV25-1
cdr3_aa: CASSESKTGKSEQYF
cdr3_nt: TGTGCCAGCAGTGAATCCAAGACAGGGAAAAGCGAGCAGTACTTC

j_call: TRBJ2-7
cdr3_length: 16
d_call: TRBD1
v_call: TRBV28
cdr3_aa: CASSFGTGGSYEEQYF
cdr3_nt: TGTGCCAGCAGTTTTGGGACAGGGGGTTCGTATGAGGAGCAGTACTTC

j_call: TRBJ1-5
cdr3_length: 15
d_call: NA
v_call: TRBV7-3
cdr3_aa: CASSLGQGSDQPQHF
cdr3_nt: TGTGCCAGCAGCTTAGGCCAGGGGTCTGATCAGCCCCAGCATTTT

j_call: TRBJ1-2
cdr3_length: 19
d_call: TRBD1
v_call: TRBV23-1
cdr3_aa: CASSHPLRDRVNSNYGYTF
cdr3_nt: TGCGCCAGCAGTCACCCACTCCGGGACAGAGTGAACAGTAACTATGGCTACACCTTC

j_call: TRBJ2-1
cdr3_length: 14
d_call: TRBD2
v_call: TRBV7-8
cdr3_aa: CASRLTSGNNEQFF
cdr3_nt: TGTGCCAGCAGACTAACTAGCGGAAACAATGAGCAGTTCTTC

j_call: TRBJ2-1
cdr3_length: 17
d_call: TRBD2
v_call: TRBV7-8
cdr3_aa: CASSFTAGGHVYNEQFF
cdr3_nt: TGTGCCAGCAGCTTTACAGCGGGGGGACACGTTTACAATGAGCAGTTCTTC

j_call: TRBJ2-5
cdr3_length: 16
d_call: NA
v_call: TRBV25-1
cdr3_aa: CASSEFLSLPQETQYF
cdr3_nt: TGTGCCAGCAGTGAATTTCTGTCCCTGCCCCAAGAGACCCAGTACTTC

j_call: TRBJ2-7
cdr3_length: 16
d_call: NA
v_call: TRBV10-3
cdr3_aa: CAISESAGNLNYEQYF
cdr3_nt: TGTGCCATCAGTGAGTCCGCAGGCAATCTTAACTACGAGCAGTACTTC

j_call: TRBJ2-7
cdr3_length: 15
d_call: NA
v_call: TRBV4-2
cdr3_aa: CASSQVNSWNYEQYF
cdr3_nt: TGTGCCAGCAGCCAAGTAAACAGTTGGAACTACGAGCAGTACTTC

j_call: TRBJ2-7
cdr3_length: 14
d_call: NA
v_call: TRBV28
cdr3_aa: CASTGEGSFYEQYF
cdr3_nt: TGTGCCAGCACCGGCGAGGGCTCTTTCTACGAGCAGTACTTC

j_call: TRBJ1-2
cdr3_length: 15
d_call: NA
v_call: TRBV30
cdr3_aa: CAWSVRGAERYGYTF
cdr3_nt: TGTGCCTGGAGTGTACGGGGGGCTGAGAGGTATGGCTACACCTTC

j_call: TRBJ2-3
cdr3_length: 15
d_call: TRBD2
v_call: TRBV6-4
cdr3_aa: CASSDRGTSGSRQYF
cdr3_nt: TGTGCCAGCAGTGACAGGGGGACTAGCGGTTCAAGGCAGTATTTT